These 20 T cell receptor beta chains share one sample of origin, sequenced in a study of cytomegalovirus exposure and HLA in healthy donors. The PCR had 60 Vbeta and 13 Jbeta primers. The assay was immunoSEQ multiplex PCR, and TCRdb's table has in-frame clones only and misses some. The repertoire holds 120,000 or so clones, roughly 82% seen once, with less than 3.5% in the top ten. Sequences were obtained from PBMCs. Source of these receptors: a woman aged 40-49 years in good health and CMV-seropositive.

This chain joins TRBV6-1 and TRBJ2-7; 13 nucleotides agree with TRBD2. Germline lookup yields CDR1 MNHNS and CDR2 SASEGT. V dropped 5 bases and J dropped 3; count of bases not matched to a gene: 4. CDR3 length: 15 residues. The CDR3 reads CASSRGLAGSYEQYF. In DNA form, the CDR3 reads TGTGCCAGCAGTAGGGGACTAGCGGGAAGCTACGAGCAGTACTTC.

This clone was found a few times. J is TRBJ2-1 and V is TRBV6-1; TRBD2 might be the D (5 bases). Germline V gene data show CDR1 as MNHNS and CDR2 as SASEGT. Trimming took 7 bases from V and 5 from J, leaving 12 bases between them. CDR3 size: 13 residues. The CDR3 is CASTPPGNNEQFF. CDR3 nucleotide sequence: TGTGCCAGCACCCCACCCGGGAACAATGAGCAGTTCTTC.

The chain links TRBV12-5 to TRBJ1-3, with D unclear. This CDR3 comprises 15 residues. The V and J ends lost 1 base and 0 bases respectively, with 7 bases between them. The V gene's germline CDR1 is LGHNT and CDR2 FRNRAP. The CDR3: CASGLESHSGNTIYF. Here the CDR3 DNA reads TGTGCTAGTGGTTTGGAGTCACACTCTGGAAACACCATATATTTT.

This clone was counted a single time. The chain carries TRBV5-1 and TRBJ1-4, with TRBD1 matching over 8 bases. V was pared by 4 bases and J by 8 bases, with 10 bases of the junction left unmatched. The CDR3 covers 15 residues. The germline V gene has CDR1 SGHRS and CDR2 YFSETQ. In DNA, the CDR3 is TGCGCCAGCAGCAGAGACAGGGGATTAAACGAAAAACTGTTTTTT. It translates to CASSRDRGLNEKLFF.

The table lists this clone with a few counts. The V gene is TRBV4-3, the J gene TRBJ2-5; 14 positions agree with TRBD2. Germline values: CDR1 LGHNA, CDR2 YSLEER. The CDR3 length is 16 residues. Unmatched junction bases numbered 6, after V lost 4 bases and J lost 5 bases. DNA for the CDR3: TGCGCCAGCAGCCGACTAGCGGGAGGGCCGGTGGAGACCCAGTACTTC. This gives the protein CASSRLAGGPVETQYF.

This chain joins TRBV7-8 and TRBJ2-5; TRBD1 might be the D (7 bases). This CDR3 is 13 amino acids long. Germline V gene lookup returns CDR1 SGHVS and CDR2 FQNEAQ. Trimming stripped 4 bases from V and 5 bases from J, with 11 bases between. This chain's CDR3 is CASSSGGIETQYF. The CDR3 DNA is TGTGCCAGCAGCTCAGGGGGGATTGAGACCCAGTACTTC.

The chain is built from TRBV7-8 and TRBJ1-4, with 9 bases matching TRBD1. CDR3 length equals 15 residues. Germline assignment: CDR1 SGHVS and CDR2 FQNEAQ. V trimming: 2 bases; J trimming: 6 bases; junction bases outside the gene matches: 4. This chain's CDR3 is CASSLKGDRDEKLFF. Written as DNA, the CDR3 is TGTGCCAGCAGCTTAAAGGGGGACAGGGATGAAAAACTGTTTTTT.

V and J are TRBV5-6 and TRBJ1-2; D not certain. The CDR3 sequence is 14 residues long. Between the trimmed V and J ends, which lost 0 bases and 4 bases, there was a span of 10 bases. Germline V gene lookup returns CDR1 SGHDT and CDR2 YYEEEE. DNA of the CDR3: TGTGCCAGCAGCTTGGACACTAATTTCTATGGCTACACCTTC. Protein sequence: CASSLDTNFYGYTF.

CDR3 loop: CASTRWETGIDGYTF. The CDR3 DNA follows: TGTGCCAGCACCCGATGGGAGACAGGGATTGATGGCTACACCTTC. The chain is built from TRBV25-1 and TRBJ1-2, with 7 bases fitting TRBD1. The CDR3 is 15 residues long. V lost 7 bases to trimming and J lost 6 bases; unmatched junction nucleotides: 14. Germline V gives CDR1 MGHDK, CDR2 SYGVNS.

The chain carries TRBV15 and TRBJ2-1; the D is unclear. Per germline, CDR1 LNHNV and CDR2 YYDKDF (reference sequence). This CDR3 spans 15 amino acids. V gave up 1 base and J gave up 5 bases, with 12 bases separating them. CDR3 nucleotide sequence: TGTGCCACCAGCAGAGTTACTCAACCTAACAATGAGCAGTTCTTC. Translation gives CATSRVTQPNNEQFF.

The chain combines TRBV5-4 with TRBJ2-2; 8 positions match TRBD2. V lost 7 bases and J lost 5; bases outside the gene matches: 1. The CDR3 runs to 12 residues. CDR1 SGHNT and CDR2 YYREEE come from the germline V gene (reference sequence). CDR3 in DNA: TGTGCCAGCGCGGGAGGAACCGGGGAGCTGTTTTTT. Protein: CASAGGTGELFF.

This clone has only a few counts. The chain links TRBV5-8 to TRBJ2-1; 11 bases match TRBD2. This CDR3 contains 15 residues. CDR1 and CDR2 (germline): SGHTS, YDEGEE. J gave up 3 bases and V 4 bases, and 3 bases lay outside the gene matches. CDR3 bases: TGTGCCAGCAGCCTACTAGCGGGGGTCTACAATGAGCAGTTCTTC. Protein product: CASSLLAGVYNEQFF. Full variable domain (missing parts from reference TRBV5-8 and TRBJ2-1): EAGVTQSPTHLIKTRGQQATLRCSPISGHTSVYWYQQALGLGLQFLLWYDEGEERNRGNFPPRFSGRQFPNYSSELNVNALELEDSALYLCASSLLAGVYNEQFFGPGTRLTVL.

The chain is built from TRBV19 and TRBJ2-2; tentatively, D is TRBD2 (6 bases). Germline CDR1 and CDR2: LNHDA and SQIVND (reference sequence). Trimming cost V 7 bases and J 4 bases, with 10 bases left between them. CDR3 length equals 13 residues. In DNA form, the CDR3 reads TGTGCCAGTAATCGGGGGTTCACCGGGGAGCTGTTTTTT. Residues: CASNRGFTGELFF.

The rearrangement links TRBV25-1 to TRBJ2-7; 9 bases are shared with TRBD2. The J segment lost 6 bases and the V segment lost 4 bases, leaving 10 bases of the junction unmatched. CDR3 length: 15 amino acids. Germline V CDR1 and CDR2: MGHDK, SYGVNS. CDR3 amino acids: CASSGPVAGVVEQYF. The CDR3, as DNA: TGTGCCAGCAGTGGGCCTGTAGCGGGAGTGGTCGAGCAGTACTTC.

The rearrangement uses TRBV9 and TRBJ2-3; 11 bases match TRBD2. The V gene end was trimmed by 3 bases and the J gene end by 2 bases; junction bases not matched to a gene: 5. CDR1 and CDR2 from the germline V gene are SGDLS and YYNGEE. The CDR3 length is 16 residues. The CDR3 region is CASSDGTSGNTDTQYF. The CDR3 DNA is TGTGCCAGCAGCGATGGGACTAGCGGTAACACAGATACGCAGTATTTT.

This chain connects TRBV5-1 to TRBJ1-2; 9 bases align to TRBD1. V gave up 0 bases and J gave up 2 bases; unmatched junction bases: 2. CDR1 is SGHRS, CDR2 YFSETQ, per germline. This CDR3 is built from 15 residues. The chain's CDR3 is CASSLGTGANYGYTF. CDR3 nucleotides: TGCGCCAGCAGCTTGGGGACAGGGGCAAACTATGGCTACACCTTC.

V usage is TRBV9 and J usage is TRBJ1-1; 9 bases map to TRBD1. V was clipped by 0 bases and J by 6 bases; unmatched bases: 0. The CDR3 spans 13 residues. Germline values: CDR1 SGDLS, CDR2 YYNGEE. CDR3 nucleotides: TGTGCCAGCAGCGTAGGACAGGGGGCTGAAGCTTTCTTT. It yields the protein CASSVGQGAEAFF.

The chain carries TRBV27 and TRBJ1-1; 11 nucleotides agree with TRBD1. The CDR3 extends over 15 amino acids. The trim removed 4 bases at V and 4 bases at J, leaving 5 bases unmatched. Germline CDR1 reads MNHEY; CDR2 reads SMNVEV (reference sequence). Written as DNA, the CDR3 is TGTGCCAGCAGTTCCCTTGGGACAGGGGGCACTGAAGCTTTCTTT. It specifies CASSSLGTGGTEAFF.

The chain recombines TRBV6-5 with TRBJ2-3; TRBD1 matches 8 bases. Looked up from germline, CDR1 is MNHEY and CDR2 is SVGAGI. V gave up 5 bases and J gave up 5 bases; unmatched junction bases: 9. The CDR3 spans 15 residues. The CDR3 region has the DNA TGTGCCAGCAGTCCCCGGGACAGGTACGGAGATACGCAGTATTTT. Protein sequence: CASSPRDRYGDTQYF.

V and J are TRBV19 and TRBJ2-1, with TRBD1 identical over 9 bases. V was clipped by 3 bases and J by 8 bases; unmatched bases: 5. The germline V gene has CDR1 LNHDA and CDR2 SQIVND (reference sequence). This CDR3 contains 14 residues. The chain's CDR3 is CASSIGQGSDEQFF. CDR3 DNA: TGTGCCAGTAGTATCGGACAGGGGTCCGATGAGCAGTTCTTC.